This T cell receptor (beta chain) stems from a study of shared clonotypes between healthy human individuals (TCRdb year 2020). About the full investigation: A few men and two women, aged 18 to 49 years, made up the cohort. Per donor, three plates each were used for CD4 naive and CD4 memory, two for CD8 naive, and one for CD8 memory. The study deeply sequenced blood TCR repertoires of about 5 healthy adults to estimate repertoire size and the extent of clonotype sharing between individuals. To increase sequencing depth and limit assay-specific biases, different laboratories used diverse techniques to prepare libraries and sequence TCR repertoires. Leukapheresis yielded between about 0.85 and 10 billion PBMCs per donor.

Healthy HIV-negative adults with no recently reported acute infections or vaccinations were included as donors. All donors were Caucasian adults living in Nashville, Tennessee, USA. CD4+ T cells were enriched through magnetic negative selection, after which naive cells were positively selected on CD45RA and the remaining negative fraction served as the memory subset. Blood was collected by leukapheresis, and PBMCs were isolated by Ficoll-Histopaque density gradient centrifugation and then cryopreserved in liquid nitrogen vapor phase. Analytical flow cytometry was used to check the purity and quantity of every magnetically sorted T cell population. From each sorted fraction, genomic DNA was isolated and quantified by UV absorbance on a Nanodrop 2000c. TCR CDR3 regions were amplified from genomic DNA by multiplex PCR using the deep immunoSEQ assay. Extracted genomic DNA from each cell subset was spread evenly across all wells of several immunoSEQ 96-well plates, with each plate serving as a replicate. Each replicate PCR for sorted subsets received approximately 200 ng genomic DNA, equal to about 30,000 T cell genomes. Purified libraries were measured with a Qubit 3.0 fluorometer, size-checked on a Bioanalyzer 2100, and measured again with the KAPA Library Quantification kit. Every immunoSEQ 96-well plate was sequenced on a dedicated single-read 150-cycle Illumina NextSeq 550 flow cell. The paper's processing steps were these. Because the immunoSEQ output held only junctional sequences and lacked quality scores, the filtering could not match the filtering applied to full-length reads. To assign V/J genes and CDR3, sequences were annotated against IMGT germline references using PyIR, a Python wrapper for IgBLAST v1.9. Reads with weak V/J assignments (E-value above 1e-6), missing CDR3, stop codons, out-of-frame junctions, or ambiguous translated residues were removed. V3J clonotypes were defined as sequences sharing an identical inferred V gene, J gene, and CDR3 amino acid sequence. Percentage overlap between repertoires was calculated by dividing the number of shared unique clonotypes by the size of the smaller repertoire. Repertoire richness was assessed with RTK rarefaction, the Chao1 estimator, and Recon v2.1 estimates of unobserved clonotypes. For all TCRbeta clonotypes obtained by the gDNA method from four donors, generation probabilities were computed with OLGA. In TCRdb, the immuneACCESS table is reduced to in-frame sequences with V and J assigned. These tables do not hold every clone; where another copy was compared, an unresolved V gene accounts for under half, and the others remain unexplained. V and J calls and clone size are those listed in that table; D and trimming were worked out from the DNA. The sample table shows some 200,000 clones, and approximately 65% are seen once. Of the sample, 11% is held by the ten largest clones.

What the authors observed across the whole study: Clonotypes shared by all four sorted-subset donors showed higher generation probabilities than non-shared clonotypes. Estimated clonotype richness was generally larger for naive than for memory subsets. Even with the large sequencing depth, rarefaction of the sorted-subset datasets indicated that sequencing was incomplete. Only blood was sampled, and tissue TCR repertoires likely differ from those in blood. Because the study included only a small number of donors, the genetic and exposure-history diversity represented was limited. Based on pairwise subsampling, the degree of clonotype sharing among donors was expected to be affected by sequencing depth. When several donors were compared, the shared fraction of clonotypes was roughly 4.8% for naive CD4, 3.5% for naive CD8, 2% to 2.5% for memory CD4, and roughly 0.4% for memory CD8.

On this clone itself: Its cognate antigen has yet to be identified. No base-level quality is on record; no much larger clone is a single base apart.

Taken from cysteine to phenylalanine, the CDR3 has 15 residues. Only CDR3 DNA remains: 45 bases, in frame from the first base. CDR1 and CDR2, per the germline V gene (reference sequence), are GTSNPN and SVGIG. Trimming leaves V shorter by 1 base and J shorter by 0 bases, with the junction holding 5 bases beyond the gene matches. This TCR derives from a young man in good health. The chain is encoded by TRBV30 joined to TRBJ1-2, and TRBD1 matches 7 of the central bases. The sample comprised memory CD4+ T cells sorted from blood. The sample's cell subset or site label is to be understood as: CD45RA-negative fraction. At the DNA level, the sequence is TGTGCCTGGAGTGCGACAGGGACAGCTAACTATGGCTACACCTTC. Translated, this is CAWSATGTANYGYTF.